One sample yielded the 26 T cell receptor beta chains listed below, sequenced in a study of CD8 T cells in Susac syndrome. Reverse transcription used roughly 0.45 to 1 ug RNA and random hexamers. TCRdb analysed the immunoSEQ multiplex PCR reads with MiXCR anew, one entry per CDR3 protein. The sample holds 75,000 or so distinct CDR3 sequences; roughly 94% are singletons and the top ten take roughly 1%. The specimen sequenced was CD8+ T cells from PBMCs. The receptors shown here come from a human donor with Susac syndrome.

The rearrangement uses TRBV7-9 and TRBJ2-7, with D maybe TRBD1 (6 bases). Germline V gene lookup returns CDR1 SEHNR and CDR2 FQNEAQ (reference sequence). This CDR3 comprises 13 residues. V was cut by 5 bases and J by 3 bases, with 11 bases left in between. CDR3 in amino acids: CASSPAGDYEQYF. The CDR3 DNA reads as TGTGCCAGCAGCCCAGCAGGGGACTACGAGCAGTACTTC.

The chain is built from TRBV29-1 and TRBJ2-1; D is unresolved. CDR1 is SQVTM, CDR2 ANQGSEA, per germline. This CDR3 has 13 amino acids. Trimming took off 0 bases at V and 3 bases at J, with 6 bases between the two ends. The CDR3 region is CSVEDLGYNEQFF. The CDR3 region has the DNA TGCAGCGTTGAAGATTTGGGCTACAATGAGCAGTTCTTC.

The V call is TRBV20-1, the J call TRBJ1-2; unclear D gene. CDR1 and CDR2 from the germline V gene are DFQATT and SNEGSKA (reference sequence). V gave up 3 bases and J gave up 5 bases, with 16 bases separating them. This CDR3 has 14 amino acids. CDR3 loop: CSASVEGGGYGYTF. The CDR3 nucleotides read TGCAGTGCTAGTGTTGAGGGAGGAGGGTATGGCTACACCTTC.

The chain links TRBV24-1 to TRBJ2-3, with D possibly being TRBD2 (5 bases). CDR1 is KGHDR and CDR2 is SFDVKD in the germline V gene. V was trimmed by 3 bases and J by 0 bases, leaving 12 bases between them. The CDR3 runs to 16 residues. The CDR3, as DNA: TGTGCCACCAGTGATCCCCTAGCAGCTAGCACAGATACGCAGTATTTT. Its translation: CATSDPLAASTDTQYF.

V and J are TRBV7-8 and TRBJ1-1, with TRBD1 matching 7 bases. This CDR3 is 16 amino acids long. The germline CDR1 and CDR2 sequences are SGHVS and FQNEAQ. V trimming: 0 bases; J trimming: 4 bases; junction bases outside the gene matches: 8. CDR3 DNA sequence: TGTGCCAGCAGCTTAGCGGGGACCACAGGGGCCACTGAAGCTTTCTTT. Its protein product is CASSLAGTTGATEAFF. Using reference TRBV7-8 and TRBJ1-1 for the parts outside the CDR3, the full variable domain is GAGVSQSPRYKVAKRGQDVALRCDPISGHVSLFWYQQALGQGPEFLTYFQNEAQLDKSGLPSDRFFAERPEGSVSTLKIQRTQQEDSAVYLCASSLAGTTGATEAFFGQGTRLTVV.

The rearrangement joins TRBV5-6 to TRBJ2-1, with D perhaps matching TRBD2 (5 bases). CDR1 SGHDT and CDR2 YYEEEE come from the germline V gene. V dropped 0 bases and J dropped 4 bases, with 14 bases sitting between them. The CDR3 covers 16 residues. The CDR3 loop is CASSLVGPEEYNEQFF. In DNA, the CDR3 is TGTGCCAGCAGCTTGGTTGGTCCGGAGGAATACAATGAGCAGTTCTTC.

This sequence joins TRBV19 and TRBJ2-7, with D unclear. The CDR3 covers 15 residues. The germline V and J ends were trimmed by 5 bases and 3 bases, with 17 bases remaining between them. Per the germline V gene, CDR1 is LNHDA and CDR2 is SQIVND (reference sequence). The CDR3 coding sequence is TGTGCCAGTAGTGCCAGCGCCGACACCTTCTACGAGCAGTACTTC. Its protein is CASSASADTFYEQYF.

This sequence joins TRBV7-9 and TRBJ1-1; D is unresolved. V lost 5 bases, J lost 6 bases, and 10 bases lay in between. The germline V gene encodes CDR1 SEHNR and CDR2 FQNEAQ (reference sequence). The length of the CDR3 is 12 residues. Written as DNA, the CDR3 is TGTGCCAGCAGCGGGCTTCAGGCTGAAGCTTTCTTT. The encoded protein is CASSGLQAEAFF.

V and J are TRBV7-3 and TRBJ2-7; D remains ambiguous. The CDR3 is made up of 14 amino acids. Trimming removed 5 bases at V and 1 base at J, with 12 bases between. From germline, CDR1 is SGHTA and CDR2 FQGTGA. The CDR3 bases are TGTGCCAGCAGCATAAGCGTGGGATCCTACGAGCAGTACTTC. Translating it yields CASSISVGSYEQYF.

The chain uses TRBV29-1 and TRBJ2-3; D is uncertain. The CDR3 runs 14 residues. The germline CDR1 and CDR2 sequences are SQVTM and ANQGSEA. The germline V and J ends were trimmed by 0 bases and 4 bases, with 11 bases remaining between them. The DNA of the CDR3 is TGCAGCGTTGAAGATGAACGGGCCGCAGATACGCAGTATTTT. It encodes CSVEDERAADTQYF.

This chain links TRBV6-5 with TRBJ2-1; 11 bases align to TRBD2. Germline V CDR1 and CDR2: MNHEY, SVGAGI. The CDR3 length is 15 residues. J lost 5 bases, V lost 5 bases, and 5 bases had no gene match. The CDR3 nucleotides read TGTGCCAGCAGTACTAGCGGGAGTGTCGACAATGAGCAGTTCTTC. Translation gives CASSTSGSVDNEQFF.

The V call is TRBV9, the J call TRBJ2-1, with 9 positions matching TRBD2. Germline lookup yields CDR1 SGDLS and CDR2 YYNGEE. The CDR3 totals 16 residues. V lost 3 bases, J lost 4 bases, and 8 bases stayed unmatched. In DNA, the CDR3 is TGTGCCAGCAGCGACCCACTAGCGGGTAATTACAATGAGCAGTTCTTC. The encoded protein is CASSDPLAGNYNEQFF.

The chain carries TRBV28 and TRBJ2-1, with 8 bases aligning to TRBD2. V was clipped by 5 bases and J by 4 bases; unmatched bases: 7. Germline CDR1 MDHEN, CDR2 SYDVKM. This CDR3 is built from 15 residues. CDR3 residues: CASSSLSGGYNEQFF. The CDR3 DNA is TGTGCCAGCAGTAGTCTGTCGGGGGGGTACAATGAGCAGTTCTTC.

The chain links TRBV14 to TRBJ2-7; TRBD1 matches at 10 bases. Germline CDR1 SGHDN, CDR2 FVKESK. Trimming cost V 4 bases and J 2 bases; bases outside gene matches: 8. The CDR3 spans 16 residues. CDR3: CASSLFSGTGAYEQYF. The CDR3 bases are TGTGCCAGCAGCCTATTTTCCGGGACAGGGGCCTACGAGCAGTACTTC.

The V call is TRBV30, the J call TRBJ2-7, with 11 bases aligning to TRBD1. Germline CDR1 is GTSNPN and CDR2 is SVGIG (reference sequence). J lost 5 bases, V lost 2 bases, and 5 bases had no gene match. The CDR3 contains 14 residues. Written as DNA, the CDR3 is TGTGCCTGGAGTATGGGACAGGGGGATCACGAGCAGTACTTC. Its translation: CAWSMGQGDHEQYF.

V usage is TRBV5-4 and J usage is TRBJ1-1; TRBD1 aligns across 11 bases. Germline CDR1 reads SGHNT; CDR2 reads YYREEE (reference sequence). The V and J ends lost 1 base and 3 bases, in that order; junction bases with no gene match: 5. This CDR3 is 16 amino acids long. CDR3 amino acids: CASSLLGTGGDTEAFF. CDR3 DNA: TGTGCCAGCAGCTTGCTCGGGACAGGGGGGGACACTGAAGCTTTCTTT.

CDR3 sequence reads: CASSSTGLQETQYF. As DNA, the CDR3 is TGTGCCAGTAGTTCGACAGGGCTCCAAGAGACCCAGTACTTC. The chain uses TRBV19 and TRBJ2-5; 7 nucleotides align to TRBD1. Germline values: CDR1 LNHDA, CDR2 SQIVND (reference sequence). This CDR3 is 14 amino acids long. V shed 5 bases and J 1 base; nucleotides not matched to a gene: 4.

The chain combines TRBV10-3 with TRBJ2-1; 9 bases match TRBD2. CDR3 length: 16 amino acids. J was trimmed by 8 bases and V by 5 bases; bases with no gene match: 13. Germline CDR1 is ENHRY and CDR2 is SYGVKD. The CDR3: CAISLMGASGIDEQFF. CDR3 nucleotide sequence: TGTGCCATCAGTCTTATGGGGGCTAGCGGGATTGATGAGCAGTTCTTC.

This rearrangement joins TRBV9 to TRBJ2-7; D gene ambiguous. This CDR3 comprises 14 residues. The V gene's germline CDR1 is SGDLS and CDR2 YYNGEE. V lost 3 bases, J lost 5 bases, and 15 bases lay in between. The CDR3 reads CASSGPYDGDEQYF. CDR3 coding DNA: TGTGCCAGCAGCGGCCCCTACGATGGGGACGAGCAGTACTTC.

The chain combines TRBV12-3 or TRBV12-4 with TRBJ2-5, with TRBD1 identical over 7 bases. V dropped 6 bases and J dropped 5; count of bases not matched to a gene: 0. This CDR3 has 11 residues. The CDR3 region has the DNA TGTGCCAGCAGGACAGGGGAGACCCAGTACTTC. It yields the protein CASRTGETQYF.

This clonotype was counted between two and nine times. The chain uses TRBV6-2 or TRBV6-3 and TRBJ2-7, with TRBD1 identical over 9 bases. The trim removed 3 bases at V and 2 bases at J, leaving 5 bases unmatched. Germline CDR1 and CDR2: MNHEY and SVGEGT. This CDR3 is built from 15 residues. The CDR3 DNA is TGTGCCAGCAGTTATGGGGGACAGGGCACCTACGAGCAGTACTTC. Its translation is CASSYGGQGTYEQYF.

With regard to this clonotype: Sequence at one end of the junction differs from germline and may be a read error. The rearrangement links TRBV10-2 to TRBJ1-1; maybe TRBD1 (5 bases). CDR3 length: 12 amino acids. The V gene's germline CDR1 is WSHSY and CDR2 SAAADI. This CDR3 is CASSGGSVEASF. In DNA, the CDR3 is TGCGCCAGCAGTGGGGGCAGCGTTGAAGCTTCCTTT.

The chain combines TRBV6-4 with TRBJ2-3; 7 bases align to TRBD1. This CDR3 spans 16 amino acids. The germline CDR1 and CDR2 sequences are MRHNA and SNTAGT. J lost 4 bases, V lost 3 bases, and 10 bases had no gene match. DNA of the CDR3: TGTGCCAGCAGTGATGTGGGCGGCCAGGGGGCAGATACGCAGTATTTT. Translation: CASSDVGGQGADTQYF.

This rearrangement joins TRBV3-1 to TRBJ2-2, with 7 bases that match TRBD1. V lost 1 base to trimming and J lost 7 bases; unmatched junction nucleotides: 6. Germline lookup yields CDR1 LGHDT and CDR2 YNNKEL (reference sequence). The CDR3 has 15 amino acids. The CDR3 nucleotides are TGTGCCAGCAGCCAAGTAGACAGGGATGGCGGGGAGCTGTTTTTT. Translating it yields CASSQVDRDGGELFF.

The gene calls are TRBV3-1 and TRBJ1-4; unclear D gene. V was trimmed by 0 bases and J by 3 bases, leaving 8 bases between them. From germline, CDR1 is LGHDT and CDR2 YNNKEL (reference sequence). This CDR3 is built from 15 residues. Here the CDR3 reads CASSQDPESNEKLFF. The CDR3 bases are TGTGCCAGCAGCCAAGATCCAGAGTCTAATGAAAAACTGTTTTTT. Using reference TRBV3-1 and TRBJ1-4 for the parts outside the CDR3, the full variable domain is DTAVSQTPKYLVTQMGNDKSIKCEQNLGHDTMYWYKQDSKKFLKIMFSYNNKELIINETVPNRFSPKSPDKAHLNLHINSLELGDSAVYFCASSQDPESNEKLFFGSGTQLSVL.

The chain combines TRBV15 with TRBJ2-5; 7 bases align to TRBD1. This CDR3 has 13 residues. With 9 bases clipped from V and 4 bases from J, the junction kept 8 bases outside the gene matches. Per the germline V gene, CDR1 is LNHNV and CDR2 is YYDKDF (reference sequence). The CDR3 protein is CATKDRVRETQYF. The CDR3 DNA reads TGTGCCACGAAAGACAGGGTTCGAGAGACCCAGTACTTC. Full variable domain (outside the CDR3, taken from reference TRBV15 and TRBJ2-5): DAMVIQNPRYQVTQFGKPVTLSCSQTLNHNVMYWYQQKSSQAPKLLFHYYDKDFNNEADTPDNFQSRRPNTSFCFLDIRSPGLGDTAMYLCATKDRVRETQYFGPGTRLLVL.